This TCR beta chain was sequenced for a study of cytomegalovirus exposure and HLA in healthy donors. The CDR3 is 15 amino acids. V lost 0 bases, J lost 2 bases, and 10 bases lay in between. Germline lookup yields CDR1 MGHRA and CDR2 YSYEKL. Of note for this clone: What it binds is not known.

Study-wide findings and caveats: Most TCR sequences showed up rarely, but some public TCRs showed up in many donors. Reports credit the classifier with highly specific, highly sensitive diagnosis of cytomegalovirus status.

Separate from the roughly 730-subject first cohort, the 120-subject validation cohort was the one that the donors belonged to. The table came from immunoSEQ multiplex PCR; TCRdb's copy has only in-frame clones and leaves some out. The table lists approximately 100,000 clones, approximately 93% of them singletons. The sequence was obtained from a woman aged 25 to 39 in good health and CMV-seropositive. The rearrangement joins TRBV4-1 to TRBJ1-2; TRBD1 might be the D (6 bases). Specimen: PBMCs. DNA for the CDR3: TGCGCCAGCAGCCAAGACCTACAGGGAAACTATGGCTACACCTTC. It specifies CASSQDLQGNYGYTF.